These 28 T cell receptor beta chains came from one sample sequenced in a study of T cells in Graves' hyperthyroidism and ophthalmopathy. The investigators amplified TCR beta CDR3 regions from RNA transcripts. HTBI primers were employed in a first-round RT-PCR of the TCR CDR3. TCRdb re-analysed the multiplex PCR reads in MiXCR, keeping a single row per CDR3 protein. Found here are about 98,000 distinct CDR3 sequences, 35% to 45% of them singletons; the top ten hold roughly 10%. The sequenced sample was peripheral blood or thyroid tissue (not recorded which). All receptors derive from a woman aged 25 to 45 with Graves' hyperthyroidism.

The table lists this clonotype with a count of one. This chain connects TRBV7-2 to TRBJ2-5, with TRBD1 identical over 9 bases. The CDR3 is 14 residues long. With 4 bases clipped from V and 4 bases from J, the junction kept 4 bases outside the gene matches. Germline V gives CDR1 SGHTA, CDR2 FQGNSA. The DNA for the CDR3 is TGTGCCAGCAGCTCGACAGGGGGGGGAGAGACCCAGTACTTC. The encoded protein is CASSSTGGGETQYF.

This clonotype was detected ten times or more. The chain carries TRBV9 and TRBJ1-4; D may be TRBD1 (5 bases). Trimming shortened V by 4 bases and J by 0 bases, and 19 bases separated the two germline ends. Germline V CDR1 and CDR2: SGDLS, YYNGEE. This CDR3 spans 18 amino acids. CDR3 protein: CASSSEGPGGATNEKLFF. The CDR3 DNA reads TGTGCCAGCAGCTCGGAGGGGCCCGGCGGGGCAACTAATGAAAAACTGTTTTTT.

This chain uses TRBV4-1 with TRBJ1-2; TRBD1 agrees at 9 bases. V shed 11 bases and J 3 bases; nucleotides not matched to a gene: 10. Per germline, CDR1 MGHRA and CDR2 YSYEKL. The CDR3 loop spans 14 amino acids. The CDR3 sequence is CASTRTGDYYGYTF. DNA for the CDR3: TGCGCCTCTACCCGGACAGGGGACTACTATGGCTACACCTTC.

This clonotype was observed at least ten times. V gene TRBV5-4 combines with J gene TRBJ1-5; D gene ambiguous. Germline CDR1 SGHNT, CDR2 YYREEE (reference sequence). V gave up 0 bases and J gave up 9 bases, with 7 bases separating them. The CDR3 spans 12 residues. The CDR3 reads CASSLDAGPQHF. CDR3 sequence (DNA): TGTGCCAGCAGCTTGGACGCCGGGCCCCAGCATTTT.

The J gene is TRBJ1-2, the V gene TRBV2; TRBD1 aligns across 8 bases. V shed 8 bases, J shed 4 bases, and the junction held 3 bases outside the gene matches. The CDR3 covers 12 residues. The germline gives CDR1 SNHLY, CDR2 FYNNEI. The CDR3 spells CASGGQAYGYTF. CDR3 nucleotides: TGTGCCAGCGGGGGACAGGCCTATGGCTACACCTTC. Together with reference TRBV2 and TRBJ1-2, the CDR3 gives the full variable domain: EPEVTQTPSHQVTQMGQEVILRCVPISNHLYFYWYRQILGQKVEFLVSFYNNEISEKSEIFDDQFSVERPDGSNFTLKIRSTKLEDSAMYFCASGGQAYGYTFGSGTRLTVV.

This clonotype has a single count. One end of the junction fails to match germline, which may point to a read error. This chain joins TRBV19 and TRBJ2-5; D is unresolved. CDR3 size: 14 residues. Germline V gene sequence: CDR1 LNHDA, CDR2 SQIVND (reference sequence). Here the CDR3 reads CAGSPEDGQETQYF. CDR3 sequence (DNA): TGTGCCGGTAGTCCAGAGGACGGTCAAGAGACTCAGTACTTC. Full variable domain (outside the CDR3, taken from reference TRBV19 and TRBJ2-5): DGGITQSPKYLFRKEGQNVTLSCEQNLNHDAMYWYRQDPGQGLRLIYYSQIVNDFQKGDIAEGYSVSREKKESFPLTVTSAQKNPTAFYLCAGSPEDGQETQYFGPGTRLLVL.

This clonotype occurred many times. The CDR3 DNA follows: TGTGCCAGCAGTAGGACAGGGCTCGATTCACCCCTCCACTTT. Amino acid sequence: CASSRTGLDSPLHF. V is TRBV12-3 or TRBV12-4 and J is TRBJ1-6; 8 nucleotides agree with TRBD1. Trimming at V came to 5 bases and at J to 8 bases, leaving 5 bases not matched to a gene. This CDR3 is 14 amino acids long.

There are many counts of this clonotype. The chain joins TRBV11-2 to TRBJ2-5, with 7 bases fitting TRBD2. Germline assignment: CDR1 SGHAT and CDR2 FQNNGV. Trimming removed 1 base from V and 7 bases from J; junction bases left unmatched: 12. The CDR3 consists of 16 residues. CDR3 residues: CASSLGGGLPGLTQYF. The CDR3 DNA is TGTGCCAGCAGCTTAGGGGGGGGACTACCTGGATTGACCCAGTACTTC.

In this sample, this clonotype turned up a few times. The chain is built from TRBV28 and TRBJ2-3; D not certain. The CDR3 covers 16 residues. V shed 2 bases and J shed 1 base, with 13 bases lying between them. Germline V lookup: CDR1 MDHEN, CDR2 SYDVKM. The chain's CDR3 is CASSLGVEYGTDTQYF. The DNA for the CDR3 is TGTGCCAGCAGTTTAGGGGTAGAATACGGCACAGATACGCAGTATTTT.

This clonotype was counted at least ten times. The chain combines TRBV20-1 with TRBJ2-3; the D is unclear. V was pared by 6 bases and J by 2 bases, with 9 bases between. In germline, CDR1 is DFQATT, CDR2 SNEGSKA (reference sequence). The CDR3 contains 12 residues. This CDR3 is CSARRTTDTQYF. The CDR3 DNA reads as TGCAGTGCGCGGAGAACCACAGATACGCAGTATTTT.

The V and J genes are TRBV15 and TRBJ1-1, with D perhaps matching TRBD1 (6 bases). The CDR3 totals 16 residues. Germline V gene lookup returns CDR1 LNHNV and CDR2 YYDKDF (reference sequence). V lost 3 bases to trimming and J lost 4 bases, with 18 bases between them. The chain's CDR3 is CATSSARPGDRTEAFF. CDR3 in DNA: TGTGCCACCAGCAGCGCCCGGCCAGGGGATCGCACTGAAGCTTTCTTT.

The chain recombines TRBV7-3 with TRBJ1-3, with D possibly TRBD1 on 5 matching bases. There are 18 residues in the CDR3. The germline V gene has CDR1 SGHTA and CDR2 FQGTGA. V was trimmed by 2 bases and J by 0 bases, leaving 17 bases between them. The CDR3 DNA reads TGTGCCAGCAGCTTAGGGGCAGGGCCCCTCATCTCTGGAAACACCATATATTTT. This sequence encodes CASSLGAGPLISGNTIYF.

V usage is TRBV7-9 and J usage is TRBJ1-2; 7 bases fit TRBD1. V shed 4 bases and J 5 bases; nucleotides not matched to a gene: 7. The CDR3 sequence is 14 residues long. Per germline, CDR1 SEHNR and CDR2 FQNEAQ (reference sequence). The CDR3 nucleotides read TGTGCCAGCAGCTCCACAGGGGTAGAATATGGCTACACCTTC. It yields the protein CASSSTGVEYGYTF.

Of note for this clonotype: A read error may be the cause here, since a much bigger clone is one base away. The chain is built from TRBV27 and TRBJ1-6; 8 bases line up with TRBD1. The CDR3 sequence is 13 residues long. The V and J ends lost 10 bases and 9 bases, in that order; junction bases with no gene match: 8. Germline V gene data show CDR1 as MNHEY and CDR2 as SMNVEV (reference sequence). The CDR3 spells CATGQVMSSPLHF. DNA for the CDR3: TGTGCCACGGGACAGGTCATGAGTTCACCCCTCCACTTT.

In its sample, this clonotype was seen many times. This chain links TRBV3-1 with TRBJ1-2; D call uncertain. V was pared by 4 bases and J by 8 bases, with 14 bases between. Germline V gene lookup returns CDR1 LGHDT and CDR2 YNNKEL (reference sequence). This CDR3 is built from 13 residues. CDR3 bases: TGTGCCAGCAGCCCACCAATTGGCGGAGGCTACACCTTC. Amino acids: CASSPPIGGGYTF.

V is TRBV7-2 and J is TRBJ2-2, with TRBD1 matching 9 bases. Germline assignment: CDR1 SGHTA and CDR2 FQGNSA. The J segment lost 6 bases and the V segment lost 5 bases, leaving 7 bases of the junction unmatched. This CDR3 contains 15 residues. As DNA, the CDR3 is TGTGCCAGCAGCCGGGACAGGGCCCAACCCGGGGAGCTGTTTTTT. It specifies CASSRDRAQPGELFF.

V and J are TRBV28 and TRBJ1-2; a weak D match, TRBD1 (6 bases). The CDR3 has 16 amino acids. V lost 0 bases and J lost 6, with 17 bases in between. Germline-derived CDR1 and CDR2 are MDHEN and SYDVKM. The CDR3 reads CASSLWTSNRVHGYTF. In nucleotides, the CDR3 is TGTGCCAGCAGTTTATGGACCTCAAACAGGGTCCATGGCTACACCTTC.

The chain links TRBV15 to TRBJ1-5; tentatively, D is TRBD1 (5 bases). Trimming took 0 bases from V and 10 from J, leaving 13 bases between them. Germline lookup yields CDR1 LNHNV and CDR2 YYDKDF (reference sequence). CDR3 length: 14 residues. CDR3: CATSRDRGGGPQHF. In DNA, the CDR3 is TGTGCCACCAGCAGAGATCGTGGGGGAGGACCCCAGCATTTT.

This clonotype was observed at least ten times. The chain links TRBV20-1 to TRBJ2-7; D might be TRBD2 (6 bases). The CDR3 consists of 15 residues. Trimming removed 5 bases at V and 5 bases at J, with 22 bases between. Germline assignment: CDR1 DFQATT and CDR2 SNEGSKA (reference sequence). The CDR3 reads CSAVGEAAHRDEQYF. The CDR3 DNA sequence: TGCAGTGCTGTCGGGGAGGCAGCTCACCGGGACGAGCAGTACTTC.

The chain uses TRBV20-1 and TRBJ1-5; a weak D match, TRBD1 (5 bases). The CDR3 totals 19 residues. Trimming cost V 0 bases and J 0 bases, with 21 bases left between them. Germline V gene lookup returns CDR1 DFQATT and CDR2 SNEGSKA (reference sequence). Here the CDR3 DNA reads TGCAGTGCTAGAGAGGGGGGAACTGGCACCAGGTATAGCAATCAGCCCCAGCATTTT. It encodes CSAREGGTGTRYSNQPQHF.

The V and J genes are TRBV7-9 and TRBJ2-5, with D maybe TRBD2 (5 bases). The CDR3 has 14 residues. In germline, CDR1 is SEHNR, CDR2 FQNEAQ (reference sequence). Trimming took 5 bases from V and 5 from J, leaving 15 bases between them. CDR3 loop: CASSPFEGGETQYF. DNA for the CDR3: TGTGCCAGCAGCCCGTTTGAGGGCGGGGAGACCCAGTACTTC.

This clonotype was recorded a few times. The chain employs TRBV6-5 and TRBJ2-7, with 11 positions matching TRBD1. Germline assignment: CDR1 MNHEY and CDR2 SVGAGI. There are 12 residues in the CDR3. Trimming at V came to 8 bases and at J to 5 bases, leaving 2 bases not matched to a gene. The chain's CDR3 is CASGQGADEQYF. CDR3 nucleotides: TGTGCCAGCGGACAGGGGGCGGACGAGCAGTACTTC.

This clonotype showed up many times. The chain combines TRBV5-4 with TRBJ1-2; TRBD1 is a possible D gene (6 bases). CDR1 SGHNT and CDR2 YYREEE come from the germline V gene (reference sequence). The CDR3 contains 14 residues. V was shortened by 3 bases and J by 4 bases, with 13 bases between the two germline ends. The CDR3 protein is CASSWGGAGYGYTF. Here the CDR3 DNA reads TGTGCCAGCAGCTGGGGGGGGGCCGGCTATGGCTACACCTTC.

The genes are TRBV2 and TRBJ1-5, with 7 bases identical to TRBD1. The CDR3 runs 15 residues. V lost 4 bases and J lost 1; bases outside the gene matches: 4. Per the germline V gene, CDR1 is SNHLY and CDR2 is FYNNEI. Here the CDR3 DNA reads TGTGCCAGCAGTGGGGCAGGGGGAAGCAATCAGCCCCAGCATTTT. It is translated as CASSGAGGSNQPQHF. The complete variable domain, with remaining parts taken from reference TRBV2 and TRBJ1-5, reads EPEVTQTPSHQVTQMGQEVILRCVPISNHLYFYWYRQILGQKVEFLVSFYNNEISEKSEIFDDQFSVERPDGSNFTLKIRSTKLEDSAMYFCASSGAGGSNQPQHFGDGTRLSIL.

This clonotype appeared many times. V is TRBV4-2 and J is TRBJ2-2, with 10 positions matching TRBD2. Losses at the gene ends were 4 bases for V and 8 bases for J; bases not matched to a gene: 7. The CDR3 contains 15 residues. Germline CDR1 LGHNA, CDR2 YNFKEQ. The CDR3 here is CASSRGAGGVGELFF. The DNA for the CDR3 is TGTGCCAGCAGCCGGGGAGCGGGAGGGGTTGGGGAGCTGTTTTTT.

This clonotype was recorded at least ten times. The gene calls are TRBV7-9 and TRBJ2-5; the D gene is possibly TRBD2 (6 bases). The CDR3 is 15 amino acids. The germline V and J ends were trimmed by 0 bases and 7 bases, with 15 bases remaining between them. Germline V gene lookup returns CDR1 SEHNR and CDR2 FQNEAQ (reference sequence). The CDR3 region is CASSLAGRFGGTQYF. As DNA, the CDR3 is TGTGCCAGCAGCTTAGCGGGGAGGTTTGGTGGGACCCAGTACTTC.

The sample holds many counts of this clonotype. This chain connects TRBV6-5 to TRBJ1-2; 8 nucleotides agree with TRBD1. CDR1 MNHEY and CDR2 SVGAGI come from the germline V gene. This CDR3 spans 15 amino acids. The junction had 12 bases not matched to a gene; V was cut back by 7 bases and J by 5 bases. The CDR3 DNA reads TGTGCCAGCACCGACCCCACGGACAGGGAGTATGGCTACACCTTC. Its translation: CASTDPTDREYGYTF.

Many counts were recorded for this clonotype. V and J are TRBV11-2 and TRBJ2-5; 7 bases are shared with TRBD2. The junction had 5 bases not matched to a gene; V was cut back by 1 base and J by 0 bases. The CDR3 totals 16 residues. The V gene's germline CDR1 is SGHAT and CDR2 FQNNGV. CDR3 bases: TGTGCCAGCAGCTTAGGGCTAGCGGCGTACCAAGAGACCCAGTACTTC. Its translation is CASSLGLAAYQETQYF.